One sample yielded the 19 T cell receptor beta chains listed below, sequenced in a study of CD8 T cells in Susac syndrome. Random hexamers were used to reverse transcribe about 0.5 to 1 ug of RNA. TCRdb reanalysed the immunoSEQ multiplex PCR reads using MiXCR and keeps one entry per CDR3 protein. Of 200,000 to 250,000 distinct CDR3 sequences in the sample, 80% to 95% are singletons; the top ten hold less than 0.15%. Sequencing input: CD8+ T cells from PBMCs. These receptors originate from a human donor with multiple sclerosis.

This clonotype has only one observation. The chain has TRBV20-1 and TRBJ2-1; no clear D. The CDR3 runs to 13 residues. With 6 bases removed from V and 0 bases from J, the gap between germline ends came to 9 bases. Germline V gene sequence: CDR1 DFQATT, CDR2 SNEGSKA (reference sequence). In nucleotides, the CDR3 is TGCAGTGCCAGGCTAAGCTCCTACAATGAGCAGTTCTTC. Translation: CSARLSSYNEQFF.

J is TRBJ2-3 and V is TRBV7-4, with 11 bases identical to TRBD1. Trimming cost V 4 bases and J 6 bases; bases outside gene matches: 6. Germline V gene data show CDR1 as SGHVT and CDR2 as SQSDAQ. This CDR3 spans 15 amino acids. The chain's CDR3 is CASSSGQGAGDTQYF. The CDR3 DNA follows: TGTGCCAGCAGCTCCGGACAGGGGGCTGGGGATACGCAGTATTTT.

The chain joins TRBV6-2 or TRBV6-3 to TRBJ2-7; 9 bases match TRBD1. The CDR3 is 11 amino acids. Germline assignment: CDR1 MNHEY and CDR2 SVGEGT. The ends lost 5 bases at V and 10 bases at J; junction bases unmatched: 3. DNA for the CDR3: TGTGCCAGCAGTGAGACAGGGGGACAGTACTTC. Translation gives CASSETGGQYF.

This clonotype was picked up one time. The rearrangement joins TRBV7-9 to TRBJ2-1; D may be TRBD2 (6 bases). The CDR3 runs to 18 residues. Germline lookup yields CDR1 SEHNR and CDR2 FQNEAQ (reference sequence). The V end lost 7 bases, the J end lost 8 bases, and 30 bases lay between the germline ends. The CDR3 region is CASKGWQEGGAYTDEQFF. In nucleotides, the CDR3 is TGTGCCAGCAAGGGGTGGCAGGAAGGAGGGGCGTACACCGATGAGCAGTTCTTC.

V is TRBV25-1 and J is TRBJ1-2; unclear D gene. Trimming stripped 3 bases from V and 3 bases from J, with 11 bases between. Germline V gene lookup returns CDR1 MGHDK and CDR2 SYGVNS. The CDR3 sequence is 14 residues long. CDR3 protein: CASSDIRQDYGYTF. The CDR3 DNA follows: TGTGCCAGCAGTGACATACGGCAGGACTATGGCTACACCTTC.

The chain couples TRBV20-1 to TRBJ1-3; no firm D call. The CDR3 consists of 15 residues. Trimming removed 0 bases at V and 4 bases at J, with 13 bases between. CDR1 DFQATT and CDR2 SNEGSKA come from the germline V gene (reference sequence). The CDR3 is CSARDLGQEGNTIYF. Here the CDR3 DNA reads TGCAGTGCTAGAGATCTAGGTCAGGAGGGAAACACCATATATTTT.

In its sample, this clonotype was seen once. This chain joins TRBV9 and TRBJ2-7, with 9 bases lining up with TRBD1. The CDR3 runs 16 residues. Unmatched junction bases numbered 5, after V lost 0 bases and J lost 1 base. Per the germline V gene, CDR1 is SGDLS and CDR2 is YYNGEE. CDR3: CASSVGGTGSSYEQYF. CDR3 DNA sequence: TGTGCCAGCAGCGTAGGAGGGACAGGGTCTTCCTACGAGCAGTACTTC.

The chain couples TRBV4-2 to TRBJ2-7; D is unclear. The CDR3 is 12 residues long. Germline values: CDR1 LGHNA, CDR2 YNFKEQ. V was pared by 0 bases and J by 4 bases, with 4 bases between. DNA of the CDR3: TGTGCCAGCAGCCAAGATGGGTACGAGCAGTACTTC. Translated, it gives CASSQDGYEQYF.

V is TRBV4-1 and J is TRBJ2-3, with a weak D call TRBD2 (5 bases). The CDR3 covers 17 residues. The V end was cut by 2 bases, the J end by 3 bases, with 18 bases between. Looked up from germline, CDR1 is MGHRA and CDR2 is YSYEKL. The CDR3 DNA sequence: TGCGCCAGCAGCCAAAAGTCCCCGGCGGGCCGTACAGATACGCAGTATTTT. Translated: CASSQKSPAGRTDTQYF.

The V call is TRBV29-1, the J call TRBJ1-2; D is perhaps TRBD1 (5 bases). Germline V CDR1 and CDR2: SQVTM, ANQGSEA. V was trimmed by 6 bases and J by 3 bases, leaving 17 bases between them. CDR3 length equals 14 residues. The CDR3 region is CSVKTVGAYYGYTF. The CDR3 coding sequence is TGCAGCGTGAAGACGGTCGGGGCCTACTATGGCTACACCTTC.

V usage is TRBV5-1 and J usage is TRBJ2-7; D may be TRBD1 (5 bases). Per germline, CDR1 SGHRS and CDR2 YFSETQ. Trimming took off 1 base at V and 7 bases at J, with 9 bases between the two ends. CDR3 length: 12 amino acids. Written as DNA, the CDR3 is TGCGCCAGCAGCTTGAATGGGGCGGAGCAGTACTTC. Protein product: CASSLNGAEQYF.

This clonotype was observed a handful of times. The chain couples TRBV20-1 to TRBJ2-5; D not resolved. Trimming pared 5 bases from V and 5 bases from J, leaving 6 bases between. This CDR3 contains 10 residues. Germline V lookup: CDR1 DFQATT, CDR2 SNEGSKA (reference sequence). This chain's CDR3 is CSALGETQYF. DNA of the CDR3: TGCAGTGCTTTGGGCGAGACCCAGTACTTC.

The CDR3: CSVDGGAYGLANYGYTF. In DNA, the CDR3 is TGCAGCGTTGATGGCGGGGCCTACGGACTAGCTAACTATGGCTACACCTTC. The chain couples TRBV29-1 to TRBJ1-2; a possible D gene is TRBD1 (5 bases). Germline CDR1 reads SQVTM; CDR2 reads ANQGSEA. The CDR3 is 17 residues long. V was shortened by 3 bases and J by 0 bases, with 20 bases between the two germline ends.

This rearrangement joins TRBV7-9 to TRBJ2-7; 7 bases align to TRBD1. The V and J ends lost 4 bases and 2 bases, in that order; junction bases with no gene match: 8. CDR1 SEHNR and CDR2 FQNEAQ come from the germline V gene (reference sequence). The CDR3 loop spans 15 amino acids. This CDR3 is CASSSPPTGTYEQYF. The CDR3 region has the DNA TGTGCCAGCAGCTCCCCGCCGACAGGGACCTACGAGCAGTACTTC.

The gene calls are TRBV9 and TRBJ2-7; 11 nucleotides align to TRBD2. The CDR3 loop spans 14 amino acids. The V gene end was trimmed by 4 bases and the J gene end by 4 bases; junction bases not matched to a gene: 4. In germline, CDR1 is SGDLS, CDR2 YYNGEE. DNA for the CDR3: TGTGCCAGCAGCATAGGACTAGCGGGTTACGAGCAGTACTTC. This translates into CASSIGLAGYEQYF.

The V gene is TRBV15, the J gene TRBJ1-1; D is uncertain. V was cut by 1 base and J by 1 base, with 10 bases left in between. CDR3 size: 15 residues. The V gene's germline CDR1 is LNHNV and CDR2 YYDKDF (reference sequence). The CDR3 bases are TGTGCCACCAGCAGAGTACAACAACCGAACACTGAAGCTTTCTTT. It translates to CATSRVQQPNTEAFF.

The CDR3 DNA is TGCAGCGCCAATACAGGAACCTACGAGCAGTACTTC. Encoded protein: CSANTGTYEQYF. The chain employs TRBV29-1 and TRBJ2-7; tentative D call: TRBD1 (5 bases). With 7 bases removed from V and 2 bases from J, the gap between germline ends came to 12 bases. This CDR3 has 12 amino acids. Per germline, CDR1 SQVTM and CDR2 ANQGSEA.

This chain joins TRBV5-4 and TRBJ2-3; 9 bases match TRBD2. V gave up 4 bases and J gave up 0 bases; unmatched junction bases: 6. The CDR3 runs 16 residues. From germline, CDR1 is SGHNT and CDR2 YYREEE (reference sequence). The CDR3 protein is CASSPLAGASTDTQYF. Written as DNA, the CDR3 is TGTGCCAGCAGCCCATTAGCGGGGGCTAGCACAGATACGCAGTATTTT.

CDR3 bases: TGTGCCAGCAGTTACGGGGCAAATTTGGGACAGGACTATGGCTACACCTTC. Amino acids: CASSYGANLGQDYGYTF. V and J are TRBV6-5 and TRBJ1-2, with 8 nucleotides matching TRBD1. The junction had 11 bases not matched to a gene; V was cut back by 2 bases and J by 3 bases. Per the germline V gene, CDR1 is MNHEY and CDR2 is SVGAGI. This CDR3 is built from 17 residues.